The rows below give T cell receptor beta chains drawn from one sample of a study of T cell responses to AZD1222 COVID-19 vaccine. Profiling relied on immunoSEQ multiplex PCR, and the TCRdb table lists in-frame clones only, not all of them. The sample lists 140,000 to 150,000 clones; around 90% were seen once. Material: peripheral blood, obtained 28 days after the second dose of the MenACWY control vaccine. These receptors were obtained from an adult who received the MenACWY meningococcal vaccine as a control. CDR3s include the opening cysteine and the closing phenylalanine or tryptophan. D genes are given only for firm matches. Part of the rows lack a size; the others show once, few, many or a class for expanded clones.

NA,TRBV5-1,TRBJ1-2,NA,TGCGCCAGCAGCATCCTCGGGGGGCGTAACTATGGCTACACCTTC,CASSILGGRNYGYTF
NA,TRBV5-1,TRBJ2-4,NA,TGCGCCAGCAGCTTTGTCCAGGCTGGCAAAAACATTCAGTACTTC,CASSFVQAGKNIQYF
NA,TRBV4-3,TRBJ1-2,NA,TGCGCCAGCAGCCAGGGACTCCCTTCGAGGGGCTACACCTTC,CASSQGLPSRGYTF
NA,TRBV21-1,TRBJ1-2,NA,TGTGCCAGCAGCAAAGTTAACAGCCAGAATGGCTACACCTTC,CASSKVNSQNGYTF
NA,TRBV10-3,TRBJ2-1,TRBD1,TGTGCCATCAGTCCGACAGGGTCACCCTACAATGAGCAGTTCTTC,CAISPTGSPYNEQFF
NA,TRBV18,TRBJ2-7,TRBD2,TGTGCCAGCTCACCACGAAAAGCGGGAGAATCCTACGAGCAGTACTTC,CASSPRKAGESYEQYF
NA,TRBV10-2,TRBJ2-3,NA,TGCGCCAGCTCCCGAGGGATTGGCACAGATACGCAGTATTTT,CASSRGIGTDTQYF
NA,TRBV18,TRBJ1-2,TRBD1,TGTGCCAGCTCACTGACAGGGAACTATGGCTACACCTTC,CASSLTGNYGYTF
NA,TRBV27,TRBJ2-2,NA,TGTGCCAGCAGTTTTCGGGGACCGACTAACACCGGGGAGCTGTTTTTT,CASSFRGPTNTGELFF
NA,TRBV7-2,TRBJ1-4,TRBD1,TGTGCCAGCAGCCTGGCTGGACAGGGTGCAACTAATGAAAAACTGTTTTTT,CASSLAGQGATNEKLFF
NA,TRBV19,TRBJ1-1,NA,TGTGCCAGTAGTATAGGGGACACGAACACTGAAGCTTTCTTT,CASSIGDTNTEAFF
NA,TRBV6-6,TRBJ1-2,TRBD1,TGTGCCAGCAGCCCCCCCGGGGCGTTCAAGCCGGACAGGGCAGGCTATGGCTACACCTTC,CASSPPGAFKPDRAGYGYTF
few,TRBV7-6,TRBJ1-1,NA,TGTGCCAGCAGCTTAGAGCCGGGACATATGAACACTGAAGCTTTCTTT,CASSLEPGHMNTEAFF
NA,TRBV30,TRBJ2-7,TRBD2,TGTGCCTGGAGTGTACCGTGGGGAGGGGTGAGAAACGAGCAGTACTTC,CAWSVPWGGVRNEQYF
NA,TRBV5-4,TRBJ1-2,NA,TGTGCCAGCGGACCTGGGGGGATTACTAACTATGGCTACACCTTC,CASGPGGITNYGYTF
NA,TRBV7-2,TRBJ1-4,TRBD1,TGTGCCAGCAGCCCGGAACAGGGGGCCCTTGGGGAAAAACTGTTTTTT,CASSPEQGALGEKLFF
NA,TRBV6-1,TRBJ1-4,NA,TGTGCCAGCAGTGAAGCGCGGATCCCTGAAAAACTGTTTTTT,CASSEARIPEKLFF
NA,TRBV5-4,TRBJ1-1,NA,TGTGCCAGCAGCTTGGAAGGAACATCCGTAGGAGCTTTCTTT,CASSLEGTSVGAFF
NA,TRBV5-5,TRBJ2-5,NA,TGTGCCAGCAGCTTTGAAGCTGCAGAGACCCAGTACTTC,CASSFEAAETQYF
NA,TRBV6-5,TRBJ2-2,NA,TGTGCCAGCAGGGGGCGAAACACCGGGGAGCTGTTTTTT,CASRGRNTGELFF
NA,TRBV18,TRBJ1-5,NA,TGTGCCAGCTCACGACAGGACAATCAGCCCCAGCATTTT,CASSRQDNQPQHF
NA,TRBV5-1,TRBJ1-1,NA,TGCGCCAGCAGCTTGTTAGGGATTGGCACTGAAGCTTTCTTT,CASSLLGIGTEAFF
NA,TRBV5-1,TRBJ1-2,NA,TGCGCCAGCAGCTTGGCCTCAGGGGAAGGCTACACCTTC,CASSLASGEGYTF
NA,TRBV4-2,TRBJ1-3,NA,TGTGCCAGCAGCCAGAGTGTACAGAGCGAAGGGAACACCATATATTTT,CASSQSVQSEGNTIYF
NA,TRBV4-2,TRBJ1-5,TRBD1,TGTGCCAGCAGCCAGAGACAGGGAGGCAATCAGCCCCAGCATTTT,CASSQRQGGNQPQHF
NA,TRBV11-3,TRBJ1-1,TRBD1,TGTGCCACCAGTCGGGACAGGGACCTCACTGAAGCTTTCTTT,CATSRDRDLTEAFF
NA,TRBV7-2,TRBJ2-2,TRBD2,TGTGCCAGCAGCTTTATTGTCCCCCAACTAGCGGGGGGAACCGGGGAGCTGTTTTTT,CASSFIVPQLAGGTGELFF
NA,TRBV6-1,TRBJ2-5,NA,TGTGCCAGCAGTGAAGGGCGCAGGTCGACCGGGAAGACCCAGTACTTC,CASSEGRRSTGKTQYF
once,TRBV6-5,TRBJ1-6,NA,TGTGCCAGCAGTTACCTCTCGGGGGTGCGGAATTCACCCCTCCACTTT,CASSYLSGVRNSPLHF